Below, 7 T cell receptor beta chains from the same sample are listed, as sequenced in a study of blood T cell repertoires in COVID-19. The method was immunoSEQ multiplex PCR; TCRdb's version includes in-frame clones alone and lacks a portion of them. The table records just over 150,000 clones, approximately 92% of them present only once. The sequenced sample was peripheral blood. The source is a man aged 25-45 years with COVID-19, enrolled during active disease.

V and J are TRBV6-1 and TRBJ2-5, with 11 bases identical to TRBD1. Per germline, CDR1 MNHNS and CDR2 SASEGT. This CDR3 is built from 16 residues. V lost 2 bases and J lost 2; bases outside the gene matches: 4. The CDR3, as DNA: TGTGCCAGCAGTGAAATGGACAGGGGGCGGCAAGAGACCCAGTACTTC. This sequence encodes CASSEMDRGRQETQYF.

The chain links TRBV9 to TRBJ2-3, with 7 bases identical to TRBD1. Germline V lookup: CDR1 SGDLS, CDR2 YYNGEE. V was clipped by 0 bases and J by 5 bases; unmatched bases: 3. CDR3 length: 14 residues. CDR3 protein: CASSVVQGKDTQYF. The CDR3 nucleotides read TGTGCCAGCAGCGTAGTACAGGGGAAAGATACGCAGTATTTT.

The V gene is TRBV6-5, the J gene TRBJ2-7; no clear D. This CDR3 has 13 residues. Per the germline V gene, CDR1 is MNHEY and CDR2 is SVGAGI. V was pared by 6 bases and J by 5 bases, with 14 bases between. CDR3 sequence (DNA): TGTGCCAGCAGACAGTCTCTCCCTAACGAGCAGTACTTC. Translation gives CASRQSLPNEQYF.

The chain uses TRBV5-4 and TRBJ2-1, with D possibly TRBD1 on 5 matching bases. The V gene's germline CDR1 is SGHNT and CDR2 YYREEE (reference sequence). Trimming removed 3 bases from V and 8 bases from J, with 12 bases in between. The CDR3 totals 13 residues. CDR3: CASSSGMGDEQFF. The CDR3 DNA is TGTGCCAGCAGCTCAGGGATGGGCGATGAGCAGTTCTTC. The variable domain in full, with the rest retrieved from reference TRBV5-4 and TRBJ2-1, is ETGVTQSPTHLIKTRGQQVTLRCSSQSGHNTVSWYQQALGQGPQFIFQYYREEENGRGNFPPRFSGLQFPNYSSELNVNALELDDSALYLCASSSGMGDEQFFGPGTRLTVL.

The chain recombines TRBV3-1 (or the pseudogene TRBV3-2) with TRBJ2-1; 11 bases are a match to TRBD2. The germline CDR1 and CDR2 sequences are LGHDT and YNNKEL (reference sequence). The J segment lost 10 bases and the V segment lost 1 base, leaving 3 bases of the junction unmatched. This CDR3 is built from 14 residues. CDR3 region: CASSQGLAGFEQFF. The DNA for the CDR3 is TGTGCCAGCAGCCAAGGACTAGCGGGATTCGAGCAGTTCTTC.

This sequence joins TRBV14 and TRBJ1-6; 7 bases fit TRBD1. The CDR3 loop spans 16 amino acids. CDR1 and CDR2 from the germline V gene are SGHDN and FVKESK. V trimming: 0 bases; J trimming: 6 bases; junction bases outside the gene matches: 5. CDR3 sequence reads: CASSQDRWDSNSPLHF. CDR3 coding DNA: TGTGCCAGCAGCCAAGATAGGTGGGACAGTAATTCACCCCTCCACTTT.

The genes are TRBV6-6 and TRBJ1-2; the D gene is possibly TRBD1 (5 bases). Germline V gene sequence: CDR1 MNHNY, CDR2 SVGAGI (reference sequence). The CDR3 covers 12 residues. Trimming took off 11 bases at V and 4 bases at J, with 14 bases between the two ends. In DNA form, the CDR3 reads TGTGCCTGCTGGGGGGGGAGCTATGGCTACACCTTC. This sequence encodes CACWGGSYGYTF.